This T cell receptor beta chain was identified during a study of shared clonotypes between healthy human individuals. Study observations and caveats: Naive CD4 clonotype sharing across a few donors was about 5%.

As concerns this clone: As yet, its antigen is unknown.

The protocol was immunoSEQ multiplex PCR, while the TCRdb copy is restricted to in-frame clones and leaves out a portion. The repertoire holds roughly 1.5 million clones, approximately 98% seen once, with approximately 0.44% in the top ten. Trimming stripped 2 bases from V and 10 bases from J, with 18 bases between. The CDR3 has 15 amino acids. Germline CDR1 reads SGHNT; CDR2 reads YENEEA. Those who donated were healthy HIV-negative adults, with no recent acute infections or vaccinations reported. The source is a man under 40 in good health. The chain has TRBV11-3 and TRBJ2-1; D tentatively reads TRBD1 or TRBD2 (6 bases each). Sequenced input: naive CD4+ T cells sorted from blood. Described subset: CD45RA+ positively selected. CDR3 amino acids: CASSLSAKGGLEQFF. The CDR3 DNA sequence: TGTGCCAGCAGCTTATCCGCGAAAGGGGGGTTAGAGCAGTTCTTC. Complete variable domain (other parts from reference TRBV11-3 and TRBJ2-1): EAGVVQSPRYKIIEKKQPVAFWCNPISGHNTLYWYLQNLGQGPELLIRYENEEAVDDSQLPKDRFSAERLKGVDSTLKIQPAELGDSAVYLCASSLSAKGGLEQFFGPGTRLTVL.